Sequencing of this T cell receptor (beta chain) was carried out in a study of T cells in Graves' hyperthyroidism and ophthalmopathy. J gave up 8 bases and V 7 bases, and 11 bases lay outside the gene matches. CDR1 and CDR2 from the germline V gene are SNHLY and FYNNEI. The CDR3 contains 14 residues. General observations from the study: The model forecast ophthalmopathy, anticipating it by a median approximately 6.1 months before onset.

In the case of this clonotype: As yet, its antigen is unknown.

RNA transcripts yielded amplified TCR beta CDR3 regions. The TCR CDR3 was amplified in a first-round RT-PCR using the HTBI primer set. TCRdb recomputed calls from the multiplex PCR reads with MiXCR, one row per CDR3 protein. The sample lists around 600,000 distinct CDR3 sequences, less than 45% occurring once. The chain is built from TRBV2 and TRBJ1-2; 9 nucleotides align to TRBD1. Material: peripheral blood or thyroid tissue (not recorded which). This clonotype was sampled from an adult man with Graves' disease, either hyperthyroidism or ophthalmopathy (not recorded which). The CDR3 region is CASKEATGGGGYTF. Here the CDR3 DNA reads TGTGCCAGCAAAGAGGCGACAGGGGGTGGCGGCTACACCTTC.